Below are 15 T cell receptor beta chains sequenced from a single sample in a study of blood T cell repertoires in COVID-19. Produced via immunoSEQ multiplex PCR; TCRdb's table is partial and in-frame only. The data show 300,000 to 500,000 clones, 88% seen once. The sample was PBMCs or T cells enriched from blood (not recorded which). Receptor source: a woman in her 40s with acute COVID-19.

CDR3 nucleotide sequence: TGTGCCTGGAGTGTAGGAGGGCATAATTCACCCCTCCACTTT. Its translation is CAWSVGGHNSPLHF. The genes are TRBV30 and TRBJ1-6; D is undetermined. The germline gives CDR1 GTSNPN, CDR2 SVGIG (reference sequence). The V end was cut by 0 bases, the J end by 5 bases, with 8 bases between. This CDR3 comprises 14 residues.

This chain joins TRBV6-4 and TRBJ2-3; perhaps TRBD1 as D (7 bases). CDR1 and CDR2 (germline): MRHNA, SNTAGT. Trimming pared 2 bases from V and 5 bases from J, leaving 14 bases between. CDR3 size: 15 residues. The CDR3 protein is CASSDSAQGGDTQYF. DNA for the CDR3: TGTGCCAGCAGTGACAGTGCCCAGGGGGGAGATACGCAGTATTTT.

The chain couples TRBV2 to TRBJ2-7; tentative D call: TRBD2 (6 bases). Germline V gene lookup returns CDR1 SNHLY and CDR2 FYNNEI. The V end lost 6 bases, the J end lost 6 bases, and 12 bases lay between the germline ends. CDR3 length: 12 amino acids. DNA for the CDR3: TGTGCCAGCAGCCCCCCCGGGGGCGAGCAGTACTTC. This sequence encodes CASSPPGGEQYF.

The CDR3 DNA is TGCGCCAGCAGCTTGGGAACCCAGGGGAACACTGAAGCTTTCTTT. Translation: CASSLGTQGNTEAFF. V is TRBV5-1 and J is TRBJ1-1, with D maybe TRBD1 (5 bases). The CDR3 is 15 amino acids. V dropped 0 bases and J dropped 1 base, with 10 bases sitting between them. Germline assignment: CDR1 SGHRS and CDR2 YFSETQ.

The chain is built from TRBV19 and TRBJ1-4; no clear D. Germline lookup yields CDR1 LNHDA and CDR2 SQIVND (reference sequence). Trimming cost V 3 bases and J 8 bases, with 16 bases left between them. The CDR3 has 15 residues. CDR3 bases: TGTGCCAGTAGTATCGGCAGGCAAGAAACCGAAAAACTGTTTTTT. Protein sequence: CASSIGRQETEKLFF.

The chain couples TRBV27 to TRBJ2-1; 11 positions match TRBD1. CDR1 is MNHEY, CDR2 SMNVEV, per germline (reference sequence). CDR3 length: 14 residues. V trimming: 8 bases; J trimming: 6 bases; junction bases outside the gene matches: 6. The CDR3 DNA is TGTGCCAGCCGGAAGGGACAGGGGGTCAATGAGCAGTTCTTC. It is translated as CASRKGQGVNEQFF.

CDR3 sequence: CSVELQFGTEAFF. The CDR3 bases are TGCAGCGTTGAATTACAGTTTGGCACTGAAGCTTTCTTT. V gene TRBV29-1 combines with J gene TRBJ1-1; D remains unclear. This CDR3 contains 13 residues. The germline V gene encodes CDR1 SQVTM and CDR2 ANQGSEA. Trimming cost V 2 bases and J 4 bases, with 11 bases left between them.

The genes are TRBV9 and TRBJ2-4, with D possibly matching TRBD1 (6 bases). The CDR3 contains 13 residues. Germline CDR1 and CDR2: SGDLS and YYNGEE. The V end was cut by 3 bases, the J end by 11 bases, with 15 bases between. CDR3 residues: CASSASHRAVQYF. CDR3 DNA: TGTGCCAGCAGCGCAAGTCACAGGGCGGTTCAGTACTTC.

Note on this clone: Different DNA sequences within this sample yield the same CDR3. CDR3 DNA: TGTGCCAGCAGCTTGGATCGGTACGAGCAGTACTTC. Translated: CASSLDRYEQYF. The V gene is TRBV5-4, the J gene TRBJ2-7; D gene unclear. Trimming removed 0 bases from V and 4 bases from J, with 5 bases in between. Looked up from germline, CDR1 is SGHNT and CDR2 is YYREEE (reference sequence). There are 12 residues in the CDR3.

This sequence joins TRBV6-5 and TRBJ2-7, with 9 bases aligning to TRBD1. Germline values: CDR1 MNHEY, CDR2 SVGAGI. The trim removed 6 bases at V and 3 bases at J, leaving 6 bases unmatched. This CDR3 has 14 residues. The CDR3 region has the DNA TGTGCCAGCAGCCAGGACAGGGGCGTCTACGAGCAGTACTTC. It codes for CASSQDRGVYEQYF.

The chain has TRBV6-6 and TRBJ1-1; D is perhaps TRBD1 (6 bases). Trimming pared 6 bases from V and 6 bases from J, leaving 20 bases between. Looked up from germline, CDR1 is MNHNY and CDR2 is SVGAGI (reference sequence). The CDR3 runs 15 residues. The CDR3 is CASSKGTQRTPEAFF. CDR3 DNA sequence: TGTGCCAGCAGCAAAGGGACACAAAGAACCCCTGAAGCTTTCTTT.

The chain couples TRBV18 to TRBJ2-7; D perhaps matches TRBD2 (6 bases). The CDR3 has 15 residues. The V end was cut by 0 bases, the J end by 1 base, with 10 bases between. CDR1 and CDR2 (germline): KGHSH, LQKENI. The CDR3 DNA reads TGTGCCAGCTCACCACCGGGGGGACGATCCTACGAGCAGTACTTC. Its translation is CASSPPGGRSYEQYF.

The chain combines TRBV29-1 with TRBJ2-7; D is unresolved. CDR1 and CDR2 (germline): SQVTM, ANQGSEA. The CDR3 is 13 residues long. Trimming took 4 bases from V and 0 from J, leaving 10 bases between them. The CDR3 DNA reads TGCAGCGTTGTGACTGCATCCTCCTACGAGCAGTACTTC. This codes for CSVVTASSYEQYF.

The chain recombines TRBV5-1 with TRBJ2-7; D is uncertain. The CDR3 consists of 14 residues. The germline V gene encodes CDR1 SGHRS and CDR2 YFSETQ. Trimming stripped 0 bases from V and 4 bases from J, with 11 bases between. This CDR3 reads CASSLAVLSYEQYF. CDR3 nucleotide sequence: TGCGCCAGCAGCTTGGCCGTCCTCTCGTACGAGCAGTACTTC.

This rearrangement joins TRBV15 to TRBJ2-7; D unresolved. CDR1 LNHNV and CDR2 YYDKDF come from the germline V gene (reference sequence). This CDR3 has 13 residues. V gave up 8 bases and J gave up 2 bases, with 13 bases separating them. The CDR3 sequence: CATAVSRAYEQYF. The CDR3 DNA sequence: TGTGCCACCGCCGTCAGTCGGGCCTACGAGCAGTACTTC.